What follows are 6 T cell receptor beta chains derived from one specimen sequenced in a study of blood T cell repertoires in COVID-19. The table came from immunoSEQ multiplex PCR; TCRdb's copy has only in-frame clones and leaves some out. The repertoire has 90,000 to 140,000 clones, 81% of them found once; the top ten carry 9.4%. Sequenced material: peripheral blood. The receptors were sampled from a woman aged 70 to 79 with acute or convalescent COVID-19.

The chain has TRBV19 and TRBJ2-6, with TRBD1 matching over 8 bases. CDR3 length: 16 amino acids. Germline V gives CDR1 LNHDA, CDR2 SQIVND (reference sequence). The junction had 7 bases not matched to a gene; V was cut back by 6 bases and J by 3 bases. As DNA, the CDR3 is TGTGCCAGTAGCCGGACAGGGTTTGGTGGGGCCAACGTCCTGACTTTC. Amino acids: CASSRTGFGGANVLTF.

The chain uses TRBV14 and TRBJ2-7; 8 nucleotides agree with TRBD2. The germline V gene encodes CDR1 SGHDN and CDR2 FVKESK. J was trimmed by 2 bases and V by 3 bases; bases with no gene match: 6. The CDR3 runs 15 residues. The CDR3 reads CASSQYSGMAYEQYF. CDR3 coding DNA: TGTGCCAGCAGCCAGTATAGCGGGATGGCCTACGAGCAGTACTTC.

V usage is TRBV28 and J usage is TRBJ1-6; tentatively, D is TRBD1 (6 bases). V lost 1 base, J lost 1 base, and 8 bases lay in between. Germline CDR1 is MDHEN and CDR2 is SYDVKM. CDR3 length: 16 residues. CDR3 amino acids: CASSLSTGSYNSPLHF. Here the CDR3 DNA reads TGTGCCAGCAGTTTATCCACAGGGTCCTATAATTCACCCCTCCACTTT.

V is TRBV5-6 and J is TRBJ1-2, with TRBD1 matching 9 bases. CDR1 is SGHDT and CDR2 is YYEEEE in the germline V gene. V shed 0 bases and J 8 bases; nucleotides not matched to a gene: 8. The CDR3 runs to 15 residues. The CDR3 bases are TGTGCCAGCAGCTTGGCGTGGACAGGGGAAAAGGGCTACACCTTC. Amino acid sequence: CASSLAWTGEKGYTF.

The CDR3 nucleotides read TGTGCCAGCAGCCCCCGGTCGGGTGACTACAATGAGCAGTTCTTC. It is translated as CASSPRSGDYNEQFF. The chain has TRBV7-3 and TRBJ2-1; D uncertain. Trimming stripped 5 bases from V and 3 bases from J, with 14 bases between. The CDR3 spans 15 residues. CDR1 is SGHTA, CDR2 FQGTGA, per germline.

This clone has just one count. The chain combines TRBV15 with TRBJ1-5; D might be TRBD1 (5 bases). The CDR3 extends over 15 amino acids. Trimming cost V 0 bases and J 3 bases, with 9 bases left between them. The V gene's germline CDR1 is LNHNV and CDR2 YYDKDF (reference sequence). CDR3 loop: CATSRDWGNNQPQHF. The CDR3 DNA follows: TGTGCCACCAGCAGAGATTGGGGCAACAATCAGCCCCAGCATTTT.